The 17 T cell receptor beta chains below come from one sample, sequenced in a study of blood T cell repertoires in COVID-19. Repertoires were generated with immunoSEQ multiplex PCR, while TCRdb's copy carries only in-frame clones and drops some. The repertoire holds 60,000 to 75,000 clones, approximately 88% seen once, with over 4.5% in the top ten. Sequenced input: peripheral blood. The origin of the receptors is a human donor in a cohort sampled during active COVID-19.

The chain recombines TRBV28 with TRBJ2-2, with 9 bases matching TRBD1. Looked up from germline, CDR1 is MDHEN and CDR2 is SYDVKM. CDR3 length: 17 amino acids. V trimming: 3 bases; J trimming: 4 bases; junction bases outside the gene matches: 9. CDR3 DNA: TGTGCCAGCAGTTTTCTCGGACAGGGGAGGGTCACCGGGGAGCTGTTTTTT. It codes for CASSFLGQGRVTGELFF.

The table lists this clone with a few counts. The CDR3 does not close with the conserved phenylalanine or tryptophan, likely indicating a read error. The limits of the CDR3 on the DNA are not certain, so only TCRdb's listed CDR3 is given. J is TRBJ1-4 and V is TRBV6-1; the D call TRBD1 from the table was never checked on the DNA. The CDR3 is 11 residues long, counting both termini. Germline V gene sequence: CDR1 MNHNS, CDR2 SASEGT. The CDR3 here is CASSENRVSFY.

The chain uses TRBV6-5 and TRBJ2-3; the D is unclear. The germline CDR1 and CDR2 sequences are MNHEY and SVGAGI. Trimming removed 7 bases at V and 4 bases at J, with 9 bases between. This CDR3 region has 12 residues. The CDR3 loop is CASTLAADTQYF. The CDR3 DNA reads TGTGCCAGCACCCTGGCTGCAGATACGCAGTATTTT.

This clone occurred a few times. DNA for the CDR3: TGTGCCAGCAGCCTCGGGACTAGCGGGGGCCCGCAGTATTTT. Translating it yields CASSLGTSGGPQYF. The chain combines TRBV9 with TRBJ2-3; 14 bases map to TRBD2. The CDR3 extends over 14 amino acids. V gave up 4 bases and J gave up 10 bases; unmatched junction bases: 5. CDR1 SGDLS and CDR2 YYNGEE come from the germline V gene.

For this clone: Sequence at one end of the junction differs from germline and may be a read error. This chain uses TRBV30 with TRBJ1-2; D gene ambiguous. The CDR3 runs to 11 residues. Per the germline V gene, CDR1 is GTSNPN and CDR2 is SVGIG (reference sequence). The CDR3 is CAWSVQFLEVF. The DNA of the CDR3 is TGTGCCTGGAGTGTACAATTCTTAGAGGTGTTC.

The V call is TRBV6-2 or TRBV6-3, the J call TRBJ1-1; 11 bases line up with TRBD1. The CDR3 runs 14 residues. The J segment lost 11 bases and the V segment lost 6 bases, leaving 11 bases of the junction unmatched. Germline lookup yields CDR1 MNHEY and CDR2 SVGEGT. CDR3 amino acids: CASSLDRGRPIAFF. DNA for the CDR3: TGTGCCAGCAGCCTGGACAGGGGGCGACCCATCGCTTTCTTT.

The DNA of the CDR3 is TGTGCCAGCAGCCCCTGGACTAATTTGAGGACAGATACGCAGTATTTT. Its translation: CASSPWTNLRTDTQYF. The J gene is TRBJ2-3, the V gene TRBV12-1; the table assigns TRBD2, which was not confirmed against the DNA. TRBV12-1 corresponds to a pseudogene. This CDR3 is 16 amino acids long.

This clone has more than one count but fewer than ten. The rearrangement uses TRBV6-5 and TRBJ2-7; D is ambiguous. Germline CDR1 MNHEY, CDR2 SVGAGI. This CDR3 region has 11 residues. Trimming took 7 bases from V and 6 from J, leaving 10 bases between them. CDR3 amino acids: CASTPGAEQYF. Here the CDR3 DNA reads TGTGCCAGCACCCCCGGAGCCGAGCAGTACTTC.

V is TRBV4-2 and J is TRBJ2-7; 7 positions match TRBD2. CDR1 is LGHNA, CDR2 YNFKEQ, per germline. Trimming took 0 bases from V and 6 from J; bases not matched to a gene: 11. This CDR3 has 16 amino acids. CDR3 sequence (DNA): TGTGCCAGCAGCCAAGATAGAGCTAGCGGTGCTAGCGAGCAGTACTTC. Its protein product is CASSQDRASGASEQYF.

This rearrangement joins TRBV18 to TRBJ1-3; 9 nucleotides match TRBD1. The germline V gene encodes CDR1 KGHSH and CDR2 LQKENI. The CDR3 spans 15 residues. V gave up 1 base and J gave up 9 bases; unmatched junction bases: 7. The CDR3 here is CASSPRQGDPSTIYF. DNA of the CDR3: TGTGCCAGCTCACCACGACAGGGGGACCCTAGCACCATATATTTT.

This chain links TRBV9 with TRBJ2-5, with TRBD2 matching over 12 bases. Germline V gene lookup returns CDR1 SGDLS and CDR2 YYNGEE. This CDR3 region has 17 residues. The trim removed 0 bases at V and 2 bases at J, leaving 5 bases unmatched. The CDR3 DNA sequence: TGTGCCAGCAGCGTAGCGACTAGCGGGGGACTACAAGAGACCCAGTACTTC. It specifies CASSVATSGGLQETQYF.

The chain joins TRBV28 to TRBJ1-2, with 7 bases matching TRBD1. The V gene's germline CDR1 is MDHEN and CDR2 SYDVKM. CDR3 length: 13 amino acids. V was pared by 1 base and J by 7 bases, with 3 bases of the junction left unmatched. This chain's CDR3 is CASSLLQGPGYTF. The CDR3 DNA sequence: TGTGCCAGCAGTTTATTACAGGGGCCTGGCTACACCTTC.

The chain is built from TRBV6-5 and TRBJ1-5; D is ambiguous. Trimming removed 0 bases at V and 4 bases at J, with 4 bases between. Germline V gene sequence: CDR1 MNHEY, CDR2 SVGAGI. This CDR3 is built from 13 residues. The CDR3 sequence: CASSYSSNQPQHF. CDR3 DNA sequence: TGTGCCAGCAGTTACTCGAGTAATCAGCCCCAGCATTTT.

This chain links TRBV9 with TRBJ1-6; no reliable D call. Germline V CDR1 and CDR2: SGDLS, YYNGEE. This CDR3 is built from 15 residues. V shed 4 bases and J shed 6 bases, with 14 bases lying between them. As DNA, the CDR3 is TGTGCCAGCAGCCCCACAGCCACCACTAATTCACCCCTCCACTTT. Translation gives CASSPTATTNSPLHF.

The chain employs TRBV5-4 and TRBJ2-5; 10 nucleotides agree with TRBD2. Per the germline V gene, CDR1 is SGHNT and CDR2 is YYREEE (reference sequence). The ends lost 4 bases at V and 5 bases at J; junction bases unmatched: 11. The CDR3 length is 16 residues. The CDR3 here is CASSPPSGGARETQYF. The CDR3 coding sequence is TGTGCCAGCAGCCCTCCCAGCGGGGGGGCCCGGGAGACCCAGTACTTC. Variable domain in full (rest from reference TRBV5-4 and TRBJ2-5): ETGVTQSPTHLIKTRGQQVTLRCSSQSGHNTVSWYQQALGQGPQFIFQYYREEENGRGNFPPRFSGLQFPNYSSELNVNALELDDSALYLCASSPPSGGARETQYFGPGTRLLVL.

The gene calls are TRBV5-1 and TRBJ2-5, with 9 bases aligning to TRBD1. Per germline, CDR1 SGHRS and CDR2 YFSETQ. This CDR3 is built from 14 residues. The J segment lost 2 bases and the V segment lost 7 bases, leaving 6 bases of the junction unmatched. Here the CDR3 reads CASGQGSIQETQYF. The CDR3 DNA reads TGCGCCAGCGGACAGGGGTCGATACAAGAGACCCAGTACTTC.

The rearrangement joins TRBV15 to TRBJ2-7; 7 bases agree with TRBD1. This CDR3 contains 14 residues. J lost 2 bases, V lost 5 bases, and 6 bases had no gene match. Per germline, CDR1 LNHNV and CDR2 YYDKDF (reference sequence). The CDR3 is CATSARTGTYEQYF. The CDR3 nucleotides read TGTGCCACCAGCGCCAGGACAGGAACCTACGAGCAGTACTTC.